The entry below describes one TCR beta chain. Its antigen is still unknown. The data stem from a study of shared clonotypes between healthy human individuals. As for the study in general: Researchers assigned three CD4 naive, three CD4 memory, two CD8 naive and one CD8 memory plate to each donor. Study-wide points: Clonotypes not shared had lower generation probabilities than those common to all four donors.

TCRdb's table, derived via immunoSEQ multiplex PCR, lists solely in-frame clones and lacks some. The sample holds about 1.5 million clones, approximately 98% seen once. The germline CDR1 and CDR2 sequences are SGHRS and YFSETQ. After removal of 0 bases from V and 2 bases from J, the junction contained 6 bases not matched to a gene. The CDR3 covers 16 residues. The receptor was derived from a young man in good health. The chain carries TRBV5-1 and TRBJ2-5, with TRBD1 matching over 8 bases. Sequencing input: naive CD4+ T cells sorted from blood. This sample's subset: CD45RA+ positively selected. CDR3: CASSLAMGTGQETQYF. For the CDR3, the DNA is TGCGCCAGCAGCTTGGCCATGGGGACAGGACAAGAGACCCAGTACTTC.